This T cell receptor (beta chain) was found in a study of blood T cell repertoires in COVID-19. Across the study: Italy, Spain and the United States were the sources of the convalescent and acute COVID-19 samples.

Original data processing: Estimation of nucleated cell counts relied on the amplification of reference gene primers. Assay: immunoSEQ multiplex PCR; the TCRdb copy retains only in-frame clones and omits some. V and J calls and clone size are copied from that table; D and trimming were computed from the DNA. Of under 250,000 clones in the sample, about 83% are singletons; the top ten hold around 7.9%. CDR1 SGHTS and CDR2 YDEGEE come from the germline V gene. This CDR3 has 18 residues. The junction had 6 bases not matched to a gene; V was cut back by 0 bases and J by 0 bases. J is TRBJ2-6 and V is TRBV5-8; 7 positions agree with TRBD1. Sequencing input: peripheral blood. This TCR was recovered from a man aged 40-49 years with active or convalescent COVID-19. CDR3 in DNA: TGTGCCAGCAGCTTGGGAACAGGGGATAGCTCTGGGGCCAACGTCCTGACTTTC. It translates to CASSLGTGDSSGANVLTF.